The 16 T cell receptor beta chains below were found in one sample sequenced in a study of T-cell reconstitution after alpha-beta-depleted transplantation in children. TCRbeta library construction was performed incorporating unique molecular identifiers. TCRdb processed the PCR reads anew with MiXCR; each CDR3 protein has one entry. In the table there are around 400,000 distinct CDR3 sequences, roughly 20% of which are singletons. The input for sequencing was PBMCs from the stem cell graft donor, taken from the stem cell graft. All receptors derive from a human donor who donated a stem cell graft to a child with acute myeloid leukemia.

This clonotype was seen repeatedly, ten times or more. CDR3 nucleotides: TGTGCCAGCAGCGAGGGACGGCACCTATCCTACGAGCAGTACTTC. The encoded protein is CASSEGRHLSYEQYF. The chain has TRBV5-6 and TRBJ2-7; either TRBD1 or TRBD2 may supply D (5 bases each). Germline V gene data show CDR1 as SGHDT and CDR2 as YYEEEE. This CDR3 region has 15 residues. V was pared by 4 bases and J by 1 base, with 15 bases between.

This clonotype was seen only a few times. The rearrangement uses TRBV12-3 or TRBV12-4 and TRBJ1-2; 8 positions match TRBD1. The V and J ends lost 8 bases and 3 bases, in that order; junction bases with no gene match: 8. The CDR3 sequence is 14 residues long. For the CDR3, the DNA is TGTGCCAGCGCGACAGGGGAGTGGGACTATGGCTACACCTTC. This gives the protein CASATGEWDYGYTF.

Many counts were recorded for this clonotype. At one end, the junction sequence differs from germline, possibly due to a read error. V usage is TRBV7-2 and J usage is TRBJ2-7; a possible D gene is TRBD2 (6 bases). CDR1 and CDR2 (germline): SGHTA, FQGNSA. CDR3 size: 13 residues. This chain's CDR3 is CASSLAVSYEQYF. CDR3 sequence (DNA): TGTGCCAGCAGTTTAGCGGTATCCTACGAGCAGTACTTC.

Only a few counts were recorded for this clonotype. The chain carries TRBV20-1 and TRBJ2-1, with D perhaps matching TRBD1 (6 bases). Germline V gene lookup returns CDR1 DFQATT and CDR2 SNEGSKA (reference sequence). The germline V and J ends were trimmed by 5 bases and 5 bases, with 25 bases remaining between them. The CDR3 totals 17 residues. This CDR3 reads CSARQFGGASGDNEQFF. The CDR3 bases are TGCAGTGCTCGCCAATTTGGGGGAGCTTCAGGGGACAATGAGCAGTTCTTC.

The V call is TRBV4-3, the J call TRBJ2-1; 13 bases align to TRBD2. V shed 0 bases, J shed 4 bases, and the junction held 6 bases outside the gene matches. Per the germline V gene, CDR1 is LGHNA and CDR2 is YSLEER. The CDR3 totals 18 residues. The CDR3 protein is CASSQEGLAGIVYNEQFF. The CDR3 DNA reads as TGCGCCAGCAGCCAAGAGGGACTAGCGGGGATAGTTTACAATGAGCAGTTCTTC.

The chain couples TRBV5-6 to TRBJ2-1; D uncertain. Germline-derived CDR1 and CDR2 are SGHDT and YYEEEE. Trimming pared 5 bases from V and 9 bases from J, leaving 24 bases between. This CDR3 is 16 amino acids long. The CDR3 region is CASSFLPASLTGEQFF. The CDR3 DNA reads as TGTGCCAGCAGTTTTCTCCCAGCGAGCTTAACGGGTGAGCAGTTCTTC. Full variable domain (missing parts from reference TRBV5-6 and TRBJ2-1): DAGVTQSPTHLIKTRGQQVTLRCSPKSGHDTVSWYQQALGQGPQFIFQYYEEEERQRGNFPDRFSGHQFPNYSSELNVNALLLGDSALYLCASSFLPASLTGEQFFGPGTRLTVL.

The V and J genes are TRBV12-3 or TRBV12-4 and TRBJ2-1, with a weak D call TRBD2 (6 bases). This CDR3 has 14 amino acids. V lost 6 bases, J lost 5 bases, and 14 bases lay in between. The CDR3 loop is CASSNGSRHNEQFF. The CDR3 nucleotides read TGTGCCAGCAGCAACGGGAGTCGGCACAATGAGCAGTTCTTC.

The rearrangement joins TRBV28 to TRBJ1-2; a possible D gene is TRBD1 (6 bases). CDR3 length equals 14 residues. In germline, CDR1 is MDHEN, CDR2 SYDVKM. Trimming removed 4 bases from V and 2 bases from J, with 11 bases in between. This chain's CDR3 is CASSSITGNYGYTF. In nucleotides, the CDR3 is TGTGCCAGCAGTTCAATCACAGGGAACTATGGCTACACCTTC.

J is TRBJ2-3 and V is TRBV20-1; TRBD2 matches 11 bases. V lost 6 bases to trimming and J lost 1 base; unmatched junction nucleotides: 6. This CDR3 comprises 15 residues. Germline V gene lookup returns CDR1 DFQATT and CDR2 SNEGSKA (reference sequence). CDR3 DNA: TGCAGTGCCACTAGCGGGGGAGGGGGCACAGATACGCAGTATTTT. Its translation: CSATSGGGGTDTQYF.

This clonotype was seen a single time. As DNA, the CDR3 is TGTGCCAGCAGTCCTCCGGGACAGAGTAATGAAAAACTGTTTTTT. The encoded protein is CASSPPGQSNEKLFF. The chain joins TRBV7-2 to TRBJ1-4; 7 nucleotides line up with TRBD1. CDR3 length equals 15 residues. Per germline, CDR1 SGHTA and CDR2 FQGNSA. With V trimmed by 6 bases and J by 4 bases, 8 bases remained unmatched.

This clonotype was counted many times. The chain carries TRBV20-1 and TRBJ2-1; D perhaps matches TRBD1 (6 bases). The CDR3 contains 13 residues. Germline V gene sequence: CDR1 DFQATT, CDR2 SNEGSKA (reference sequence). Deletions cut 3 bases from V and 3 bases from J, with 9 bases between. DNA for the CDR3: TGCAGTGCTAGCAGGACAGTCTACAATGAGCAGTTCTTC. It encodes CSASRTVYNEQFF.

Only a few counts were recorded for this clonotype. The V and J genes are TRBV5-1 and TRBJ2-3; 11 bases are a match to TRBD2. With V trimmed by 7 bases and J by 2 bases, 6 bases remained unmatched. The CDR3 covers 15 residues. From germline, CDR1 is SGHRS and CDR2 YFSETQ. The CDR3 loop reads CASQTSGEYTDTQYF. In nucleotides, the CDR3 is TGCGCCAGCCAGACTAGCGGGGAATACACAGATACGCAGTATTTT.

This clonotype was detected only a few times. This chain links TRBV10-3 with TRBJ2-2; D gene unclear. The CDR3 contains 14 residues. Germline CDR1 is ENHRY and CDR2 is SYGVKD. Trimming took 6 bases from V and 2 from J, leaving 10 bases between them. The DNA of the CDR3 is TGTGCCATCAGAGCCGACACAAACACCGGGGAGCTGTTTTTT. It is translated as CAIRADTNTGELFF.

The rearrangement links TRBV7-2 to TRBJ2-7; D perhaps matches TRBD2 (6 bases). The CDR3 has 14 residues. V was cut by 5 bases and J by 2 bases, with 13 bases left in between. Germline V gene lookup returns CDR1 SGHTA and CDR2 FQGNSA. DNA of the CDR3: TGTGCCAGCAGCCGCCAGACTAGAACCTACGAGCAGTACTTC. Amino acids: CASSRQTRTYEQYF.

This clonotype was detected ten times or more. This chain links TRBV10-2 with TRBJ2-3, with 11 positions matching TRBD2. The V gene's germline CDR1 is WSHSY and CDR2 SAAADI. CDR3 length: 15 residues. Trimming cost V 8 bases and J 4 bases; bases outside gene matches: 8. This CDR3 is CASGSGRAGADTQYF. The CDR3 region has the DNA TGCGCCAGCGGTAGCGGGAGGGCCGGCGCAGATACGCAGTATTTT.

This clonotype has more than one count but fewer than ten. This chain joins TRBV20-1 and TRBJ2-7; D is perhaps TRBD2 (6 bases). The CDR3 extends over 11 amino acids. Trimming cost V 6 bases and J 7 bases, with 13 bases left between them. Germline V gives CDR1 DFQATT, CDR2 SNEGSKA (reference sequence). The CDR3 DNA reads TGCAGTGCCAGACTAGGCTGGGAGCAGTACTTC. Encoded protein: CSARLGWEQYF.